This T cell receptor beta chain is from a study of blood T cell repertoires in COVID-19. Study overall: Spain, Italy and the United States supplied samples that represented acute and convalescent COVID-19. PBMCs, B-cell-depleted T cells, or T cells were the source of the cDNA or gDNA that made up the material.

Under the authors' procedure: Reference gene primer amplification gave estimated nucleated cell counts. Assay used: immunoSEQ multiplex PCR; TCRdb lists only in-frame clones, some missing. V, J and clone size reflect that table, while D and trimming were determined from the DNA. The data contain 260,000 or so clones, approximately 80% of them seen just once; the ten biggest clones take up approximately 9%. CDR1 SGHDT and CDR2 YYEEEE come from the germline V gene. The length of the CDR3 is 16 residues. With 3 bases removed from V and 3 bases from J, the gap between germline ends came to 19 bases. The chain links TRBV5-6 to TRBJ2-7; the D gene is possibly TRBD2 (5 bases). Sequenced sample: peripheral blood. The TCR sequence derives from a human donor in a cohort sampled during active COVID-19. The CDR3 sequence is CASSSQPALAIYEQYF. DNA for the CDR3: TGTGCCAGCAGCTCCCAGCCGGCCCTAGCCATCTACGAGCAGTACTTC.